This T cell receptor (beta chain) was sequenced for a study of T cells after yellow fever vaccination. Comment on this clonotype: Its antigen is undetermined.

Template switching with 5'RACE generated the TCR cDNA and added a universal primer site and UMIs. TCRdb re-called the 5' RACE reads with MiXCR, one entry per CDR3 protein. The sample holds about 99,000 distinct CDR3 sequences, roughly 5.2% seen once. The V gene lost 0 bases and the J gene lost 3 bases, with 14 bases spanning the gap. This CDR3 comprises 16 residues. Germline V lookup: CDR1 SEHNR, CDR2 FQNEAQ (reference sequence). General study results and limits: Though weaker, the secondary response peaked faster, on day 5 versus 15. Researchers cautioned that FACS-sorted repertoires could harbor abundant clonotypes contaminating from the bulk population. Subsequent to the booster, the majority of primary-vaccination clones reappeared (around 97% CD4, approximately 90% CD8).

This receptor was obtained from a man younger than 30 who received the YFV17D yellow fever vaccine. The chain couples TRBV7-9 to TRBJ2-5; maybe TRBD2 (6 bases). Source: CD8+ T cells sorted from PBMCs, taken 10 days after the yellow fever booster vaccination. In DNA, the CDR3 is TGTGCCAGCAGCTTAGCGAGGGCGGGGCATAAAGAGACCCAGTACTTC. Its translation is CASSLARAGHKETQYF.